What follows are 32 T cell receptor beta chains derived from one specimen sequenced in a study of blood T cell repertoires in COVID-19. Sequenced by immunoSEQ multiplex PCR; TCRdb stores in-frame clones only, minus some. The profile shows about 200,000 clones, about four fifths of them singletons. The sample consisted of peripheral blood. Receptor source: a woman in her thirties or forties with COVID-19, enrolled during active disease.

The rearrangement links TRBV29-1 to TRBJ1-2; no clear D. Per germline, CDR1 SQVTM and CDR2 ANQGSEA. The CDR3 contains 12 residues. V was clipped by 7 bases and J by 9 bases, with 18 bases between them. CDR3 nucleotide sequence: TGCAGCGCTCGACCGGGGTCCGGAAGCTACACCTTC. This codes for CSARPGSGSYTF.

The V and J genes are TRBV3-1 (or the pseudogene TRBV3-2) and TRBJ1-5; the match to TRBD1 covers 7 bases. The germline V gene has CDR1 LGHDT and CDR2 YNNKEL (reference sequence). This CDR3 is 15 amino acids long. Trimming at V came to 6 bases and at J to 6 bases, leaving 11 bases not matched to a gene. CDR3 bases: TGTGCCAGCAGTCACACAGTCCAGGGGGGTCAGCCCCAGCATTTT. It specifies CASSHTVQGGQPQHF.

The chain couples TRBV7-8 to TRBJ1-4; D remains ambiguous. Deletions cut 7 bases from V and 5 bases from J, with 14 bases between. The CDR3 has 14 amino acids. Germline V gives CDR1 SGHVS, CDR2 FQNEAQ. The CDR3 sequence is CASTPSAENEKLFF. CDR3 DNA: TGTGCCAGCACCCCCAGTGCGGAAAATGAAAAACTGTTTTTT.

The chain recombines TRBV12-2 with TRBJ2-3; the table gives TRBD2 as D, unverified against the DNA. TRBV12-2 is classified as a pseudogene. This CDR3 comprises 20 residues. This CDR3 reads CASRLHGGGSSGASTDTQYF. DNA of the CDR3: TGTGCAAGTCGCTTACACGGAGGAGGGTCTAGCGGGGCTAGCACAGATACGCAGTATTTT.

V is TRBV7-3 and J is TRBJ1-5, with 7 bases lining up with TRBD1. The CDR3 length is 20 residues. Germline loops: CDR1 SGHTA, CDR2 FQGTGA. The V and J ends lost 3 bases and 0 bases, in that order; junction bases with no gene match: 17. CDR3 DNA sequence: TGTGCCAGCAGCTTGATGGGGACCAGGACAGGACATTATAGCAATCAGCCCCAGCATTTT. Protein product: CASSLMGTRTGHYSNQPQHF.

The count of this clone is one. The CDR3 loop reads CASSPRGISTDTQYF. The CDR3 DNA reads as TGTGCCAGCTCACCGCGAGGGATCAGCACAGATACGCAGTATTTT. The chain employs TRBV18 and TRBJ2-3; possibly TRBD2 for D (5 bases). This CDR3 contains 15 residues. Germline CDR1 KGHSH, CDR2 LQKENI. V dropped 3 bases and J dropped 0 bases, with 10 bases sitting between them.

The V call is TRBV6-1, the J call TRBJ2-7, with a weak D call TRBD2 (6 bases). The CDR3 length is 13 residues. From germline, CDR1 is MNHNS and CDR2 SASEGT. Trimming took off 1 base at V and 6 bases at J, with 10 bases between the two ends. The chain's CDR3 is CASSEGTGVEQYF. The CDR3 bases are TGTGCCAGCAGTGAAGGTACGGGGGTCGAGCAGTACTTC.

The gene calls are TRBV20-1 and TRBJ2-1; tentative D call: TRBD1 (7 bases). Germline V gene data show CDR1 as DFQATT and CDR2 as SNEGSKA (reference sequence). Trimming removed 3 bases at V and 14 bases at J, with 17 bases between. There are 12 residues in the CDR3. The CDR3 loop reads CSASAPGGLEFF. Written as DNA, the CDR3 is TGCAGTGCTAGTGCGCCAGGGGGGTTGGAGTTCTTC.

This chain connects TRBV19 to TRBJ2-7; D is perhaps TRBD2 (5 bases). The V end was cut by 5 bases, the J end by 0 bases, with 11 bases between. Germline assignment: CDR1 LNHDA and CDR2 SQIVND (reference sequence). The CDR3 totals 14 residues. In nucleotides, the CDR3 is TGTGCCAGTAGTGTACGCCGGGACTCCTACGAGCAGTACTTC. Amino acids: CASSVRRDSYEQYF.

CDR3 DNA sequence: TGTGCCAGCTCACCATCAGGGAATGGGTACTATGGCTACACCTTC. It specifies CASSPSGNGYYGYTF. This chain links TRBV18 with TRBJ1-2; maybe TRBD1 (5 bases). Germline V gene sequence: CDR1 KGHSH, CDR2 LQKENI. V was clipped by 2 bases and J by 3 bases, with 13 bases between them. The CDR3 runs to 15 residues.

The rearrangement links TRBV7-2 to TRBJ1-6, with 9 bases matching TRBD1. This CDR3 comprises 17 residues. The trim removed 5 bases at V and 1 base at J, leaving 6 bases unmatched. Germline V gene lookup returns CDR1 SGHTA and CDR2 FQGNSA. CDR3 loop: CASSIPGQGSYNSPLHF. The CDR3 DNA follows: TGTGCCAGCAGCATCCCGGGACAGGGATCCTATAATTCACCCCTCCACTTT.

Here the CDR3 reads CASSPSQWTSTYEQYF. The CDR3 region has the DNA TGTGCCAGTAGCCCCTCACAATGGACATCCACCTACGAGCAGTACTTC. This chain uses TRBV19 with TRBJ2-7; a weak D match, TRBD1 (5 bases). CDR3 length equals 16 residues. Germline V lookup: CDR1 LNHDA, CDR2 SQIVND (reference sequence). Deletions cut 6 bases from V and 2 bases from J, with 20 bases between.

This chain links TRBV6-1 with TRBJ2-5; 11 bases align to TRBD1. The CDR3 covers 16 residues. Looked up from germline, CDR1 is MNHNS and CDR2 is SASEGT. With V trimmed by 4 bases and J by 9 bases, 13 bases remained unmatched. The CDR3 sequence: CASSGRDRGTNAAQYF. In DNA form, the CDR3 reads TGTGCCAGCAGTGGCAGGGACAGGGGGACTAATGCCGCCCAGTACTTC.

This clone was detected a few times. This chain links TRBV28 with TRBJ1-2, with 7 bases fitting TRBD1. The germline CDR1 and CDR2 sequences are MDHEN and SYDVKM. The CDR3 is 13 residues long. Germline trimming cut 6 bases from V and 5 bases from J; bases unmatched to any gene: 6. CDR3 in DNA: TGTGCCAGCAGGGGATCAGGGGGGTATGGCTACACCTTC. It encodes CASRGSGGYGYTF.

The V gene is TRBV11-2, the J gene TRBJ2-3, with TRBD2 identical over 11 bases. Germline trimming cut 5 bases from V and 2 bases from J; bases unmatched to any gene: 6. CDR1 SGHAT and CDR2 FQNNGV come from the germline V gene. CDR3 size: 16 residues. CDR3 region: CASSRRLAGPTDTQYF. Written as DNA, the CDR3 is TGTGCCAGCAGCCGCCGACTAGCGGGACCCACAGATACGCAGTATTTT.

The CDR3 nucleotides are TGCGCCAGCAGCCCCGCAGGATCAACCTACGAGCAGTACTTC. Protein product: CASSPAGSTYEQYF. The chain recombines TRBV5-1 with TRBJ2-7; D is uncertain. The V end lost 4 bases, the J end lost 2 bases, and 13 bases lay between the germline ends. CDR3 size: 14 residues. Per the germline V gene, CDR1 is SGHRS and CDR2 is YFSETQ.

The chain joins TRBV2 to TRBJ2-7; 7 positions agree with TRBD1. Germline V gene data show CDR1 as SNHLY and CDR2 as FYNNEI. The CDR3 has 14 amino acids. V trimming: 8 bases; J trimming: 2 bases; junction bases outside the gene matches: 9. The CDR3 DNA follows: TGTGCCAGCGGACAGGAGATGGGCCCCTACGAGCAGTACTTC. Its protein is CASGQEMGPYEQYF. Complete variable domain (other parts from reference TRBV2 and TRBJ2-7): EPEVTQTPSHQVTQMGQEVILRCVPISNHLYFYWYRQILGQKVEFLVSFYNNEISEKSEIFDDQFSVERPDGSNFTLKIRSTKLEDSAMYFCASGQEMGPYEQYFGPGTRLTVT.

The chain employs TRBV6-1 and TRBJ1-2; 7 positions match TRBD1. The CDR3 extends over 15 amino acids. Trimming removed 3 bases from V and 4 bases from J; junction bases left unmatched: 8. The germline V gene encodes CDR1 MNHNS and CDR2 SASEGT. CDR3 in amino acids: CASSESIGGPYGYTF. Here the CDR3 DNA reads TGTGCCAGCAGTGAGTCCATAGGGGGCCCCTATGGCTACACCTTC.

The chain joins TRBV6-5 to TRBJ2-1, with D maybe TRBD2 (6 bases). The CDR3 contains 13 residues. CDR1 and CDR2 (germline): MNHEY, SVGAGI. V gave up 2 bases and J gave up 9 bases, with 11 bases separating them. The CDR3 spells CASSYRGLAEQFF. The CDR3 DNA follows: TGTGCCAGCAGTTACCGGGGACTTGCTGAGCAGTTCTTC.

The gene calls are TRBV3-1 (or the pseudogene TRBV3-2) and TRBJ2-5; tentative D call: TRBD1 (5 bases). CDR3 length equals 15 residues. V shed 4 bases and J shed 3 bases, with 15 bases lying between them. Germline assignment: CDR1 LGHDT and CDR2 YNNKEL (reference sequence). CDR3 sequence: CASSPAGHSKETQYF. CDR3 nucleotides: TGTGCCAGCAGCCCTGCTGGACACTCAAAAGAGACCCAGTACTTC.

The CDR3 DNA reads TGTGCCAGCAGCTTAGGCCTAGCGGGCAACCACGATACGCAGTATTTT. Translating gives CASSLGLAGNHDTQYF. This chain joins TRBV13 and TRBJ2-3, with 8 bases that match TRBD2. V dropped 0 bases and J dropped 6; count of bases not matched to a gene: 8. Per germline, CDR1 PRHDT and CDR2 FYEKMQ (reference sequence). This CDR3 has 16 amino acids. The whole variable domain, remainder taken from reference TRBV13 and TRBJ2-3, is AAGVIQSPRHLIKEKRETATLKCYPIPRHDTVYWYQQGPGQDPQFLISFYEKMQSDKGSIPDRFSAQQFSDYHSELNMSSLELGDSALYFCASSLGLAGNHDTQYFGPGTRLTVL.

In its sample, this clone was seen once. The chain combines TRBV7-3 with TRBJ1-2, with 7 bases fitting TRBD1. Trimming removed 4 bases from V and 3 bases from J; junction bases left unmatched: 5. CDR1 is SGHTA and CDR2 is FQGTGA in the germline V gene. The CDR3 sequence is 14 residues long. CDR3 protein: CASSSGQHDYGYTF. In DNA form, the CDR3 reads TGTGCCAGCAGCTCGGGACAGCATGACTATGGCTACACCTTC.

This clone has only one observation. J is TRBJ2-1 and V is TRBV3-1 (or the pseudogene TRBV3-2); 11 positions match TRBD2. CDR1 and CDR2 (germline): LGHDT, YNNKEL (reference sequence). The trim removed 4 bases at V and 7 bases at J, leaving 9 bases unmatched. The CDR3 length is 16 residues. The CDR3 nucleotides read TGTGCCAGCAGCCCGTTAGCGGGAGGGGGGAGGAATGAGCAGTTCTTC. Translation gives CASSPLAGGGRNEQFF.

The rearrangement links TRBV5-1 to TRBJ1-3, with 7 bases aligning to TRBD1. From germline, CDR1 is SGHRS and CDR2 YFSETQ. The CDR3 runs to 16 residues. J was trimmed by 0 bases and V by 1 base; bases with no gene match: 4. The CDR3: CASSLLQGDSGNTIYF. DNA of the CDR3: TGCGCCAGCAGCTTGCTTCAGGGGGACTCTGGAAACACCATATATTTT.

CDR3 amino acids: CAIEGQGRFGYTF. CDR3 in DNA: TGTGCCATCGAGGGACAGGGAAGATTTGGCTACACCTTC. The rearrangement joins TRBV10-3 to TRBJ1-2; 9 bases map to TRBD1. This CDR3 is built from 13 residues. The V segment lost 8 bases and the J segment 7 bases; nucleotides outside the gene matches: 8. Germline CDR1 is ENHRY and CDR2 is SYGVKD.

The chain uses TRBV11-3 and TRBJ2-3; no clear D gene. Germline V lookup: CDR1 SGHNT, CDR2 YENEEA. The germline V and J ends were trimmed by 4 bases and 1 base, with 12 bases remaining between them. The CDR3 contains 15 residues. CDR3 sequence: CASSSTTLGTDTQYF. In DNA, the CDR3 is TGTGCCAGCAGCTCCACCACGTTAGGCACAGATACGCAGTATTTT.

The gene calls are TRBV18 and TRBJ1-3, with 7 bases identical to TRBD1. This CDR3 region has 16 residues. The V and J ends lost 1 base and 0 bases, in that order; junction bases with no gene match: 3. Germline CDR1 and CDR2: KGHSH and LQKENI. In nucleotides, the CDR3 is TGTGCCAGCTCACCACGGGGACAGTCCTCTGGAAACACCATATATTTT. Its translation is CASSPRGQSSGNTIYF.

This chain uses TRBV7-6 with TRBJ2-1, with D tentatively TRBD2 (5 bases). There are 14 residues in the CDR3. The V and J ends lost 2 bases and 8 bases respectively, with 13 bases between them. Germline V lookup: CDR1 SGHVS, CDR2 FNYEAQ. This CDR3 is CASSLMSEEDEQFF. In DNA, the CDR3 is TGTGCCAGCAGCTTAATGTCCGAGGAGGATGAGCAGTTCTTC.

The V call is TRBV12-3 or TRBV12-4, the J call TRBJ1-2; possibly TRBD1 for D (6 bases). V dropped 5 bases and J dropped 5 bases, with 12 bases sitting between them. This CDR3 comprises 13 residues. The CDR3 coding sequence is TGTGCCAGCAGTCCGGACAGTAGATATGGCTACACCTTC. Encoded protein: CASSPDSRYGYTF.

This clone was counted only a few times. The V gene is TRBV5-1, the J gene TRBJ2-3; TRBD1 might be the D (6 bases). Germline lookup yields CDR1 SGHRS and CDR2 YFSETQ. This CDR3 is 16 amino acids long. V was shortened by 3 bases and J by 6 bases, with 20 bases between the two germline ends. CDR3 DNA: TGCGCCAGCAGCTACGTACAGGGCGAGGGTACGGATACGCAGTATTTT. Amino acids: CASSYVQGEGTDTQYF. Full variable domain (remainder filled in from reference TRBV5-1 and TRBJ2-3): KAGVTQTPRYLIKTRGQQVTLSCSPISGHRSVSWYQQTPGQGLQFLFEYFSETQRNKGNFPGRFSGRQFSNSRSEMNVSTLELGDSALYLCASSYVQGEGTDTQYFGPGTRLTVL.

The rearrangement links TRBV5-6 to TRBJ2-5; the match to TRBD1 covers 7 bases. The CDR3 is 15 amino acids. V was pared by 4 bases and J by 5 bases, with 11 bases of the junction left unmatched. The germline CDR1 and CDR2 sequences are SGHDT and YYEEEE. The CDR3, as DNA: TGTGCCAGCAGCGGGACAGCGTTTGCTCGTGAGACCCAGTACTTC. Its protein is CASSGTAFARETQYF.

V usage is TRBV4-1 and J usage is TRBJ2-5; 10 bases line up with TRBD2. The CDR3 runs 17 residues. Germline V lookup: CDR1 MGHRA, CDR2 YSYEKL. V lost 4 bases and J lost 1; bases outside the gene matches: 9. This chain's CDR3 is CASSRFSGGTGQETQYF. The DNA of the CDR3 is TGCGCCAGCAGCCGGTTTAGCGGGGGGACGGGCCAAGAGACCCAGTACTTC.